This TCR beta chain was retrieved from a study of long-term antiretroviral therapy in people with HIV. The germline V gene encodes CDR1 MNHEY and CDR2 SVGAGI. The V gene lost 0 bases and the J gene lost 6 bases, with 14 bases spanning the gap. The CDR3 spans 15 residues. Investigators performed immunoSEQ version v3.0 at survey level. Profiled with immunoSEQ multiplex PCR; TCRdb holds only in-frame clones, not every one. The table shows tens of thousands of clones, with roughly 84% occurring only once. The material sequenced was unsorted PBMCs, taken 3 years after starting antiretroviral therapy. The clonotype originates from a man aged 50 to 60 with HIV. The V call is TRBV6-5, the J call TRBJ1-1, with D possibly being TRBD1 (5 bases). The CDR3: CASSYSPTGDAEAFF. The CDR3 region has the DNA TGTGCCAGCAGTTACTCTCCAACGGGGGACGCTGAAGCTTTCTTT.